The 15 T cell receptor beta chains reported below all come from one sample, sequenced in a study of beta chain features in type 1 diabetes. Study-wide points: Shorter TCRB CDR3s, moderately but significantly so, were found in Type 1 diabetes patients in all four CD4+ subsets.

Sequencing targeted expressed TCRB transcripts, as all isolated RNA had been reverse transcribed. Assay used: immunoSEQ multiplex PCR; TCRdb lists only in-frame clones, some missing. The table lists about 640,000 clones, around 12% of them singletons. Their antigens remain unidentified. Sequencing was performed on naive CD4+ T cells from blood. These receptors all stem from a man aged 25-45 years with type 1 diabetes.

The chain links TRBV6-5 to TRBJ2-5; TRBD2 aligns across 10 bases. CDR3 size: 15 residues. V was pared by 2 bases and J by 4 bases, with 4 bases of the junction left unmatched. From germline, CDR1 is MNHEY and CDR2 SVGAGI. The CDR3 DNA reads TGTGCCAGCAGTTACAGTAGGACTAGCGGAGAGACCCAGTACTTC. It codes for CASSYSRTSGETQYF.

This clone came up a few times. The chain employs TRBV5-1 and TRBJ1-4; D possibly corresponds to TRBD1 (5 bases). This CDR3 has 15 residues. Germline CDR1 SGHRS, CDR2 YFSETQ. V shed 1 base and J shed 5 bases, with 12 bases lying between them. CDR3 protein: CASSLIQGKNEKLFF. The CDR3 nucleotides read TGCGCCAGCAGCTTGATTCAGGGCAAGAATGAAAAACTGTTTTTT.

A few counts support this clone. The chain is built from TRBV25-1 and TRBJ1-2; TRBD1 matches at 8 bases. The CDR3 consists of 14 residues. Germline lookup yields CDR1 MGHDK and CDR2 SYGVNS. Germline trimming cut 4 bases from V and 8 bases from J; bases unmatched to any gene: 9. CDR3 sequence reads: CASSGRQGLRGYTF. CDR3 DNA: TGTGCCAGCAGTGGCCGACAGGGGCTGAGAGGCTACACCTTC.

This clone was counted between two and nine times. The gene calls are TRBV18 and TRBJ2-5; D not resolved. This CDR3 region has 14 residues. Trimming cost V 3 bases and J 2 bases, with 10 bases left between them. Germline CDR1 and CDR2: KGHSH and LQKENI. CDR3 protein: CASSPYSTQETQYF. In DNA, the CDR3 is TGTGCCAGCTCACCGTACAGTACTCAAGAGACCCAGTACTTC.

The rearrangement uses TRBV4-1 and TRBJ2-1; TRBD1 matches 8 bases. Germline V gene lookup returns CDR1 MGHRA and CDR2 YSYEKL. Trimming at V came to 1 base and at J to 2 bases, leaving 4 bases not matched to a gene. The CDR3 has 16 residues. The CDR3 DNA reads TGCGCCAGCAGCCAAGGTAGACAGGGGACCTACAATGAGCAGTTCTTC. Translating gives CASSQGRQGTYNEQFF.

In this sample, this clone turned up a few times. The chain combines TRBV30 with TRBJ1-2; D is possibly TRBD1 (6 bases). This CDR3 is built from 15 residues. CDR1 and CDR2 (germline): GTSNPN, SVGIG (reference sequence). V was shortened by 3 bases and J by 4 bases, with 18 bases between the two germline ends. CDR3 DNA: TGTGCCTGGAGAGAGGGACACCAGCGAGGCTATGGCTACACCTTC. Translated, it gives CAWREGHQRGYGYTF.

J is TRBJ2-6 and V is TRBV7-7; D is ambiguous. Germline CDR1 and CDR2: SSHAT and FNYEAQ (reference sequence). The CDR3 is 13 amino acids. Trimming took 5 bases from V and 4 from J, leaving 6 bases between them. The DNA of the CDR3 is TGTGCCAGCAGCCTAGGCGGGGCCAACGTCCTGACTTTC. It translates to CASSLGGANVLTF.

The gene calls are TRBV6-5 and TRBJ2-7; 7 nucleotides agree with TRBD1. CDR3 length equals 15 residues. Germline V gene lookup returns CDR1 MNHEY and CDR2 SVGAGI. The V and J ends lost 0 bases and 2 bases, in that order; junction bases with no gene match: 4. CDR3: CASSYSGTVAYEQYF. In DNA form, the CDR3 reads TGTGCCAGCAGTTACTCAGGGACAGTAGCCTACGAGCAGTACTTC.

A note on this clone: At one boundary the junction diverges from the germline segment, which might be a read error. The chain links TRBV7-9 to TRBJ2-7; 8 bases match TRBD2. The germline CDR1 and CDR2 sequences are SEHNR and FQNEAQ (reference sequence). This CDR3 region has 14 residues. In nucleotides, the CDR3 is TGTGCCAGCAGCGTAGCGGGGAGCTCCTACGAGCAGTACTTC. Amino acids: CASSVAGSSYEQYF.

The chain couples TRBV16 to TRBJ2-3; D is unresolved. Trimming cost V 0 bases and J 6 bases, with 7 bases left between them. CDR3 length equals 13 residues. CDR1 is KGHSY, CDR2 FQNENV, per germline. The CDR3 reads CASSQSGPDTQYF. In DNA form, the CDR3 reads TGTGCCAGCAGCCAATCGGGTCCCGATACGCAGTATTTT.

The V gene is TRBV6-5, the J gene TRBJ1-1, with a weak D call TRBD1 (6 bases). V was trimmed by 7 bases and J by 11 bases, leaving 17 bases between them. This CDR3 is 12 amino acids long. The V gene's germline CDR1 is MNHEY and CDR2 SVGAGI. CDR3 in amino acids: CASIPIGGAAFF. CDR3 bases: TGTGCCAGCATTCCGATCGGGGGGGCGGCTTTCTTT.

The chain is built from TRBV29-1 and TRBJ1-5; D is perhaps TRBD1 (5 bases). The CDR3 is 13 amino acids. Trimming cost V 7 bases and J 0 bases, with 10 bases left between them. The germline V gene has CDR1 SQVTM and CDR2 ANQGSEA. The DNA for the CDR3 is TGCAGCGCGGGGACGGGTAGCAATCAGCCCCAGCATTTT. Amino acid sequence: CSAGTGSNQPQHF.

This clone was seen more than once but under ten times. The V call is TRBV5-1, the J call TRBJ2-5; 8 bases fit TRBD1. Germline V gene data show CDR1 as SGHRS and CDR2 as YFSETQ. This CDR3 region has 13 residues. V was clipped by 4 bases and J by 4 bases; unmatched bases: 3. The CDR3 reads CASSVGQGETQYF. In DNA form, the CDR3 reads TGCGCCAGCAGCGTTGGACAGGGAGAGACCCAGTACTTC.

This clone was picked up a small number of times. The chain couples TRBV29-1 to TRBJ1-1; 7 bases line up with TRBD1. CDR3 size: 14 residues. Losses at the gene ends were 4 bases for V and 2 bases for J; bases not matched to a gene: 7. Germline V CDR1 and CDR2: SQVTM, ANQGSEA. The CDR3 region has the DNA TGCAGCGTTGGCATTGGGACAGCAAACACTGAAGCTTTCTTT. Translating it yields CSVGIGTANTEAFF. Full variable domain (rest looked up from reference TRBV29-1 and TRBJ1-1): SAVISQKPSRDICQRGTSLTIQCQVDSQVTMMFWYRQQPGQSLTLIATANQGSEATYESGFVIDKFPISRPNLTFSTLTVSNMSPEDSSIYLCSVGIGTANTEAFFGQGTRLTVV.

This clone was seen a handful of times. The chain employs TRBV29-1 and TRBJ2-7; D is possibly TRBD1 (5 bases). The CDR3 is made up of 11 amino acids. V was clipped by 6 bases and J by 3 bases, with 9 bases between them. Germline CDR1 is SQVTM and CDR2 is ANQGSEA. The CDR3 region is CSVQESYEQYF. The CDR3 DNA follows: TGCAGCGTACAGGAAAGCTACGAGCAGTACTTC.